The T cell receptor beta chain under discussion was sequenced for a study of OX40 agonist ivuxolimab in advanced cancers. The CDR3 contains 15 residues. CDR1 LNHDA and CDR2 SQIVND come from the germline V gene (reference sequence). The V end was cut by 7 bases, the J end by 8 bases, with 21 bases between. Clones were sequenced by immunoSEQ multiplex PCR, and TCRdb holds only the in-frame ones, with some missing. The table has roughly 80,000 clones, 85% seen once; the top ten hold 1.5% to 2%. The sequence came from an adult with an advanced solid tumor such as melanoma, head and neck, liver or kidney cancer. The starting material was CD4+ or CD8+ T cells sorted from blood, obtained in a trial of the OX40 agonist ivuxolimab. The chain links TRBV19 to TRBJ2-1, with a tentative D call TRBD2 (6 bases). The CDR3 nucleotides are TGTGCCAGTAATCTGACTAGTATAGGTAGCGATGAGCAGTTCTTC. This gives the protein CASNLTSIGSDEQFF. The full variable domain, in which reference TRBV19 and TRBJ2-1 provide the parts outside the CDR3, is DGGITQSPKYLFRKEGQNVTLSCEQNLNHDAMYWYRQDPGQGLRLIYYSQIVNDFQKGDIAEGYSVSREKKESFPLTVTSAQKNPTAFYLCASNLTSIGSDEQFFGPGTRLTVL.